The sequence of this T cell receptor beta chain was determined in a study of type 1 regulatory T cells. Study-level information: This in vitro CD4 product, T-allo10, is enriched for Tr1 cells and alloantigen-specific.

Trimming at V came to 0 bases and at J to 7 bases, leaving 6 bases not matched to a gene. This CDR3 spans 14 amino acids. CDR1 is DFQATT, CDR2 SNEGSKA, per germline (reference sequence). This clonotype occurred many times. Its antigen remains unknown. Study outcomes and limitations: Compared with non-Tr1 cells, Tr1 cells showed a narrower TCR repertoire.

A single record per CDR3 protein comes from TCRdb applying MiXCR to the reads. The sample contains about 42,000 distinct CDR3 sequences, 10% to 15% of which appear only once. Sequencing was performed on cultured non-Tr1 T cells, either the whole culture or a sorted T cell fraction (not recorded which). The TCR comes from a human donor in good health. This chain links TRBV20-1 with TRBJ2-1, with 7 positions matching TRBD2. This CDR3 reads CSARDPNGRNEQFF. CDR3 sequence (DNA): TGCAGTGCTAGAGACCCGAACGGGAGGAATGAGCAGTTCTTC.